Listed here are 28 T cell receptor beta chains from one sample, sequenced in a study of somatic mutations in cytotoxic T cells in rheumatoid arthritis. Clones were sequenced by immunoSEQ multiplex PCR, and TCRdb holds only the in-frame ones, with some missing. Among around 16,000 clones, 60% to 85% were seen once, and the ten largest hold around 11%. Sequencing was carried out using CD8+ T cells sorted from blood. These receptors came from an adult with rheumatoid arthritis.

CDR3 region: CASSEYPNTEAFF. The CDR3 coding sequence is TGTGCCAGCAGTGAATATCCGAACACTGAAGCTTTCTTT. The chain employs TRBV25-1 and TRBJ1-1; D is ambiguous. This CDR3 spans 13 amino acids. V was shortened by 0 bases and J by 1 base, with 3 bases between the two germline ends. The V gene's germline CDR1 is MGHDK and CDR2 SYGVNS.

The V and J genes are TRBV28 and TRBJ2-3; D gene ambiguous. This CDR3 spans 14 amino acids. Trimming removed 4 bases at V and 0 bases at J, with 8 bases between. Per germline, CDR1 MDHEN and CDR2 SYDVKM. DNA of the CDR3: TGTGCCAGCAGTTCTCAGGTTAGCACAGATACGCAGTATTTT. Its protein product is CASSSQVSTDTQYF.

This clone has just a few counts. The rearrangement uses TRBV4-2 and TRBJ2-3; 8 positions agree with TRBD2. The CDR3 has 15 residues. Germline lookup yields CDR1 LGHNA and CDR2 YNFKEQ. Losses at the gene ends were 5 bases for V and 2 bases for J; bases not matched to a gene: 6. As DNA, the CDR3 is TGTGCCAGCAGCAAACTAGCGGACTTCACAGATACGCAGTATTTT. As protein: CASSKLADFTDTQYF.

CDR3 region: CASKRDRITDTQYF. The CDR3 region has the DNA TGTGCCAGCAAACGGGACAGGATCACAGATACGCAGTATTTT. The chain combines TRBV19 with TRBJ2-3; 8 bases fit TRBD1. CDR1 and CDR2 from the germline V gene are LNHDA and SQIVND (reference sequence). This CDR3 region has 14 residues. Germline trimming cut 9 bases from V and 2 bases from J; bases unmatched to any gene: 7.

The chain uses TRBV29-1 and TRBJ2-1; maybe TRBD1 (6 bases). The CDR3 runs 13 residues. Germline V gene data show CDR1 as SQVTM and CDR2 as ANQGSEA. V lost 1 base and J lost 4, with 8 bases in between. CDR3 DNA: TGCAGCGTTGAAGGGACAGAGTACAATGAGCAGTTCTTC. Its translation: CSVEGTEYNEQFF.

This clone was recorded only once. Compared with germline, one end of the junction differs, possibly owing to a read error. The V call is TRBV6-1, the J call TRBJ1-3; 7 nucleotides line up with TRBD1. In germline, CDR1 is MNHNS, CDR2 SASEGT. The CDR3 totals 15 residues. The CDR3 sequence is CASSAKTGSGSTIYF. The CDR3 region has the DNA TGTGCCAGCAGTGCAAAGACAGGGAGCGGAAGCACCATATATTTT.

Only a few counts were recorded for this clone. J is TRBJ1-2 and V is TRBV30; D gene uncertain. Germline-derived CDR1 and CDR2 are GTSNPN and SVGIG (reference sequence). This CDR3 region has 12 residues. V lost 0 bases and J 3 bases, leaving 5 bases between the germline ends. The CDR3 region has the DNA TGTGCCTGGAGTGTATTTGACTATGGCTACACCTTC. It encodes CAWSVFDYGYTF.

This clone is deemed medium-sized. The chain links TRBV6-1 to TRBJ1-5; D is possibly TRBD1 (5 bases). Trimming took 0 bases from V and 2 from J, leaving 8 bases between them. The CDR3 has 15 amino acids. Germline CDR1 MNHNS, CDR2 SASEGT. Here the CDR3 DNA reads TGTGCCAGCAGTGAAGCTCCGGGGGGCAATCAGCCCCAGCATTTT. It translates to CASSEAPGGNQPQHF.

This clone was found a few times. The chain combines TRBV6-5 with TRBJ1-1, with D maybe TRBD1 (5 bases). Germline V gene sequence: CDR1 MNHEY, CDR2 SVGAGI. Trimming took off 1 base at V and 3 bases at J, with 12 bases between the two ends. This CDR3 region has 15 residues. DNA for the CDR3: TGTGCCAGCAGTTACTTGTCAGGGCGGGACACTGAAGCTTTCTTT. The encoded protein is CASSYLSGRDTEAFF.

The genes are TRBV7-9 and TRBJ1-5; D remains ambiguous. This CDR3 contains 12 residues. The V end lost 1 base, the J end lost 7 bases, and 5 bases lay between the germline ends. Germline assignment: CDR1 SEHNR and CDR2 FQNEAQ (reference sequence). CDR3 amino acids: CASSLGLQPQHF. The CDR3 DNA is TGTGCCAGCAGCTTAGGTCTGCAGCCCCAGCATTTT. Full variable domain (remainder filled in from reference TRBV7-9 and TRBJ1-5): DTGVSQNPRHKITKRGQNVTFRCDPISEHNRLYWYRQTLGQGPEFLTYFQNEAQLEKSRLLSDRFSAERPKGSFSTLEIQRTEQGDSAMYLCASSLGLQPQHFGDGTRLSIL.

By share, this clone counts as medium-sized. The junction departs from germline at one end; a sequencing error may be responsible. CDR3 residues: CASSFGTSGVVF. The CDR3 DNA reads as TGCGCCAGCAGCTTCGGGACTAGCGGGGTCGTCTTC. V usage is TRBV5-1 and J usage is TRBJ2-1, with 13 bases matching TRBD2. The germline CDR1 and CDR2 sequences are SGHRS and YFSETQ. CDR3 length equals 12 residues.

This chain links TRBV27 with TRBJ1-5; TRBD1 matches 7 bases. J lost 1 base, V lost 5 bases, and 5 bases had no gene match. This CDR3 has 15 residues. Germline V gene data show CDR1 as MNHEY and CDR2 as SMNVEV (reference sequence). CDR3 sequence reads: CASSLTTGSNQPQHF. The CDR3 nucleotides read TGTGCCAGCAGTCTAACGACAGGGAGCAATCAGCCCCAGCATTTT.

As for this clone: Different DNA sequences within this sample yield the same CDR3. The genes are TRBV6-5 and TRBJ1-2; no firm D call. The CDR3 runs to 13 residues. V was trimmed by 8 bases and J by 8 bases, leaving 18 bases between them. Germline CDR1 MNHEY, CDR2 SVGAGI. CDR3 in amino acids: CASREALLEGYTF. The CDR3 DNA is TGTGCCAGCCGGGAGGCCCTTCTAGAAGGCTACACCTTC.

The rearrangement links TRBV28 to TRBJ2-5, with 7 nucleotides matching TRBD1. With V trimmed by 1 base and J by 2 bases, 10 bases remained unmatched. This CDR3 is built from 17 residues. Germline CDR1 reads MDHEN; CDR2 reads SYDVKM. DNA for the CDR3: TGTGCCAGCAGTTTATTAAGGCCCGGGACAGCTCAAGAGACCCAGTACTTC. This codes for CASSLLRPGTAQETQYF.

For the CDR3, the DNA is TGCGCCAGCAGCCAAGAACTTGGGACAGGGCATTACCAGCCCCAGCATTTT. Translated: CASSQELGTGHYQPQHF. This chain connects TRBV4-1 to TRBJ1-5, with 9 bases fitting TRBD1. The J segment lost 7 bases and the V segment lost 0 bases, leaving 10 bases of the junction unmatched. Germline assignment: CDR1 MGHRA and CDR2 YSYEKL. There are 17 residues in the CDR3.

The chain carries TRBV5-6 and TRBJ1-2, with D tentatively TRBD1 (5 bases). The CDR3 runs 13 residues. Germline V CDR1 and CDR2: SGHDT, YYEEEE. V lost 3 bases to trimming and J lost 8 bases, with 14 bases between them. The CDR3 loop reads CASSYGTANGYTF. As DNA, the CDR3 is TGTGCCAGCAGCTACGGGACGGCGAACGGCTACACCTTC. Drawing the rest from reference TRBV5-6 and TRBJ1-2, the complete variable domain is DAGVTQSPTHLIKTRGQQVTLRCSPKSGHDTVSWYQQALGQGPQFIFQYYEEEERQRGNFPDRFSGHQFPNYSSELNVNALLLGDSALYLCASSYGTANGYTFGSGTRLTVV.

The chain links TRBV5-3 to TRBJ1-5, with TRBD1 matching 9 bases. TRBV5-3 falls under the ORF class, with uncertain function. The CDR3 runs to 15 residues. V was pared by 4 bases and J by 5 bases, with 7 bases of the junction left unmatched. CDR3 sequence reads: CARSPGTGSHQPQHF. DNA of the CDR3: TGTGCCAGAAGCCCCGGGACAGGGAGTCATCAGCCCCAGCATTTT.

The genes are TRBV10-3 and TRBJ2-3; 12 nucleotides match TRBD2. With 10 bases clipped from V and 6 bases from J, the junction kept 5 bases outside the gene matches. The germline gives CDR1 ENHRY, CDR2 SYGVKD. The length of the CDR3 is 13 residues. CDR3: CATSGTSGDTQYF. CDR3 sequence (DNA): TGTGCCACCTCCGGGACTAGCGGGGATACGCAGTATTTT.

This clone was seen a few times. This same CDR3 is encoded by further DNA sequences in the sample. The chain carries TRBV6-5 and TRBJ2-7; TRBD2 might be the D (6 bases). Germline CDR1 reads MNHEY; CDR2 reads SVGAGI. CDR3 size: 13 residues. V was shortened by 4 bases and J by 6 bases, with 13 bases between the two germline ends. The CDR3 DNA reads TGTGCCAGCAGTTCGGGACTCCGGGGCGAGCAGTACTTC. It codes for CASSSGLRGEQYF.

V usage is TRBV4-1 and J usage is TRBJ1-1; D is unresolved. Germline V lookup: CDR1 MGHRA, CDR2 YSYEKL. The CDR3 loop spans 14 amino acids. V shed 3 bases and J shed 8 bases, with 16 bases lying between them. Here the CDR3 DNA reads TGCGCCAGCAGCCATCCCGTGGAGGCGACAGAAGCTTTCTTT. This gives the protein CASSHPVEATEAFF.

The chain is built from TRBV21-1 and TRBJ2-1; TRBD1, the table's D call, was not compared with the DNA. TRBV21-1 is classified as a pseudogene. The CDR3 has 14 residues. The CDR3 coding sequence is TGTGCCAGCAGTCGACAGGGTTCCTACAATGAGCAGTTCTTC. It codes for CASSRQGSYNEQFF.

The gene calls are TRBV1 and TRBJ2-5; the DNA was not compared with TRBD2, the D call given in the table. TRBV1 is a recognized pseudogene. The length of the CDR3 is 16 residues. The DNA for the CDR3 is TGCACCAGCAGCCAAGCACTAGCGGGGGGATTAGAGACCCAGTACTTC. This translates into CTSSQALAGGLETQYF.

The chain is built from TRBV11-2 and TRBJ2-3, with 7 bases aligning to TRBD2. This CDR3 has 17 residues. V lost 0 bases, J lost 2 bases, and 8 bases stayed unmatched. Looked up from germline, CDR1 is SGHAT and CDR2 is FQNNGV. CDR3: CASSLDGAGVHTDTQYF. CDR3 coding DNA: TGTGCCAGCAGCTTAGATGGGGCGGGGGTGCACACAGATACGCAGTATTTT.

The chain is built from TRBV10-3 and TRBJ2-7, with no clear D. Germline values: CDR1 ENHRY, CDR2 SYGVKD. This CDR3 comprises 15 residues. Deletions cut 3 bases from V and 4 bases from J, with 16 bases between. The CDR3 DNA reads TGTGCCATCAGTGACCCCAGTGTACGAAATTACGAGCAGTACTTC. This codes for CAISDPSVRNYEQYF.

The rearrangement uses TRBV4-1 and TRBJ1-6, with D possibly matching TRBD1 (5 bases). This CDR3 comprises 15 residues. Per the germline V gene, CDR1 is MGHRA and CDR2 is YSYEKL. V was cut by 1 base and J by 10 bases, with 14 bases left in between. For the CDR3, the DNA is TGCGCCAGCAGCCAAGTAGGCCAGGGAAACTCACCCCTCCACTTT. Translated, it gives CASSQVGQGNSPLHF.

J is TRBJ1-1 and V is TRBV5-1; 10 positions match TRBD1. The germline V gene encodes CDR1 SGHRS and CDR2 YFSETQ. The CDR3 totals 16 residues. V gave up 3 bases and J gave up 0 bases; unmatched junction bases: 5. CDR3 DNA: TGCGCCAGCAGCTACAGACAGGGGGCCGTGAACACTGAAGCTTTCTTT. The encoded protein is CASSYRQGAVNTEAFF.

This chain links TRBV6-4 with TRBJ2-6; 7 positions agree with TRBD1. V shed 2 bases, J shed 2 bases, and the junction held 0 bases outside the gene matches. The length of the CDR3 is 15 residues. Germline CDR1 MRHNA, CDR2 SNTAGT. The CDR3 DNA is TGTGCCAGCAGTGACCAGGGGGCTGGGGCCAACGTCCTGACTTTC. This sequence encodes CASSDQGAGANVLTF.

V is TRBV19 and J is TRBJ2-1; D not resolved. This CDR3 contains 15 residues. Trimming removed 2 bases from V and 0 bases from J, with 8 bases in between. From germline, CDR1 is LNHDA and CDR2 SQIVND (reference sequence). The CDR3 DNA is TGTGCCAGTAGTATAACAGTCAGCTCCTACAATGAGCAGTTCTTC. Translating it yields CASSITVSSYNEQFF.